This TCR beta chain was observed in a study of blood T cell repertoires in COVID-19. Study-wide background: In each case, the material was cDNA or gDNA derived from T cells, B-cell-depleted T cells, or PBMCs.

All enrollees were roughly 18 to 100 years old and from approximately 24 US areas. Deletions cut 4 bases from V and 0 bases from J, with 7 bases between. CDR3 length: 15 amino acids. Germline CDR1 reads SNHLY; CDR2 reads FYNNEI. In the source study's methods: Reference gene primer amplification gave estimated nucleated cell counts. TCRdb's table, derived via immunoSEQ multiplex PCR, lists solely in-frame clones and lacks some. D and trimming come from the DNA, and the V and J calls and clone size come from that table. The data contain roughly 290,000 clones, 70% to 90% of them seen just once; the ten biggest clones take up approximately 4%.

The J gene is TRBJ2-6, the V gene TRBV2; D is unclear. Sequencing was performed on PBMCs or T cells enriched from blood (not recorded which). The sequence was collected from a young woman who had recovered from COVID-19. The CDR3 here is CASSVQNSGANVLTF. As DNA, the CDR3 is TGTGCCAGCAGTGTACAGAACTCTGGGGCCAACGTCCTGACTTTC.